This T cell receptor (beta chain) was identified in a study of blood T cells in healthy people across ages. Primers used in a second PCR of roughly 6 to 11 cycles were a sample-barcoded 5' primer and a J-beta primer mix. TCRdb redid the calling of the 5' RACE reads with MiXCR, one entry per CDR3 protein. The data show about 1.6 million distinct CDR3 sequences, around 35% seen once. CDR1 is MNHEY, CDR2 SMNVEV, per germline (reference sequence). The CDR3 totals 15 residues. The V and J ends lost 2 bases and 8 bases, in that order; junction bases with no gene match: 7. Sequenced: blood. This sequence was found in a woman in her twenties or thirties in good health. The rearrangement links TRBV27 to TRBJ1-4; 8 nucleotides line up with TRBD1. Here the CDR3 DNA reads TGTGCCAGCAGTTTAAGCCGGACAGGGACGGAAAAACTGTTTTTT. Its protein is CASSLSRTGTEKLFF.